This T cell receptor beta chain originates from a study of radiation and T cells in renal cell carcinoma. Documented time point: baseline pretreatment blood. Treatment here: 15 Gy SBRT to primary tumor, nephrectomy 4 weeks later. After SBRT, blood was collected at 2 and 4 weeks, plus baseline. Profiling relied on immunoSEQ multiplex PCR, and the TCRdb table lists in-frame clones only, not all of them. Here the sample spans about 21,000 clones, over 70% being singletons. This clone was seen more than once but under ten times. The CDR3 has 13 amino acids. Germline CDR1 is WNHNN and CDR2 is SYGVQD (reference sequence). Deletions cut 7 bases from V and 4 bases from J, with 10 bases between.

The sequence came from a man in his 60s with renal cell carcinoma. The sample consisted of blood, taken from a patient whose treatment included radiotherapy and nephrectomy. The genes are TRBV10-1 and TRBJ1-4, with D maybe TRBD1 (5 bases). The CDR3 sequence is CASTGHLNEKLFF. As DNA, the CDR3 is TGCGCCAGCACCGGACATCTTAATGAAAAACTGTTTTTT.